The clone carrying this T cell receptor beta chain was detected many times. TCRdb re-called the reads through MiXCR, storing one row per CDR3 protein. In the table there are around 450,000 distinct CDR3 sequences, about 33% of which are singletons. The CDR3 is made up of 13 amino acids. The germline gives CDR1 MDHEN, CDR2 SYDVKM. Trimming took off 5 bases at V and 2 bases at J, with 9 bases between the two ends. This record comes from a study of T cell repertoires in cytomegalovirus infection. The sequence was obtained from a human donor in good health (CMV status not recorded). Some clones in this sample may be carry-over from other donors' samples. The sample was PBMCs. The rearrangement joins TRBV28 to TRBJ1-1; D unclear. The CDR3 sequence is CASSLTLNTEAFF. In DNA, the CDR3 is TGTGCCAGCAGTCTTACACTTAACACTGAAGCTTTCTTT. The full variable domain, rest sourced from reference TRBV28 and TRBJ1-1, is DVKVTQSSRYLVKRTGEKVFLECVQDMDHENMFWYRQDPGLGLRLIYFSYDVKMKEKGDIPEGYSVSREKKERFSLILESASTNQTSMYLCASSLTLNTEAFFGQGTRLTVV.